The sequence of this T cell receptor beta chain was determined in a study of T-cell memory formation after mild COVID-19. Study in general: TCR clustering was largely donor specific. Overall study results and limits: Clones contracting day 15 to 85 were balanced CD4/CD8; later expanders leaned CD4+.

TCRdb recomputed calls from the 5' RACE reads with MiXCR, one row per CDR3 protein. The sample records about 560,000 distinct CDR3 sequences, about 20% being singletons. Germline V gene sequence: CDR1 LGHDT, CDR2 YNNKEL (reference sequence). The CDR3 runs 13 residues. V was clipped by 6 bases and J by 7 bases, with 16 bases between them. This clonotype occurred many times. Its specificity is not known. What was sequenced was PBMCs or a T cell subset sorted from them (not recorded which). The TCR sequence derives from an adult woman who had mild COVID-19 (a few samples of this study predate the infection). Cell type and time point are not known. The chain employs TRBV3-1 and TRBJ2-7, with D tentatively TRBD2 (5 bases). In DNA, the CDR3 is TGTGCCAGCAGGCCGGGTCCCTCGGGGGAGCAGTACTTC. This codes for CASRPGPSGEQYF.